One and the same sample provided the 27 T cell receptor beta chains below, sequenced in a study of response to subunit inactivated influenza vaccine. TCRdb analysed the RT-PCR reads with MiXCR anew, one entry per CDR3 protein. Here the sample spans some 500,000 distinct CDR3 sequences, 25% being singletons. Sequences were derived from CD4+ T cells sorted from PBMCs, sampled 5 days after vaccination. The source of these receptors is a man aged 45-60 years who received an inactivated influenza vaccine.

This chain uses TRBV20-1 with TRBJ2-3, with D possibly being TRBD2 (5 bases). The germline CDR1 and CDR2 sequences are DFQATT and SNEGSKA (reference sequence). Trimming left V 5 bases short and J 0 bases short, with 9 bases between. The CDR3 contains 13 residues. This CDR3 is CSALAVSTDTQYF. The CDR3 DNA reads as TGCAGTGCTCTAGCAGTTAGCACAGATACGCAGTATTTT.

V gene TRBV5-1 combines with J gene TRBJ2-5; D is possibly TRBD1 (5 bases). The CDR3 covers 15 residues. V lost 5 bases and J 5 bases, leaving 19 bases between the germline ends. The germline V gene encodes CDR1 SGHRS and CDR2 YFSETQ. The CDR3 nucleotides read TGCGCCAGCAGTTACCGGACATTCCTGGAGGAGACCCAGTACTTC. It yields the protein CASSYRTFLEETQYF.

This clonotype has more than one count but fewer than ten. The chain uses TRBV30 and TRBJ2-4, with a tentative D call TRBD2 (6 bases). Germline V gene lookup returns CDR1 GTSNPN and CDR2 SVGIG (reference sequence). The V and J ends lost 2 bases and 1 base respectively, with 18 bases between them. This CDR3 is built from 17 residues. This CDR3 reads CAWSRAGIMLAKNIQYF. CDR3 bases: TGTGCCTGGAGTCGGGCGGGAATCATGCTGGCCAAAAACATTCAGTACTTC.

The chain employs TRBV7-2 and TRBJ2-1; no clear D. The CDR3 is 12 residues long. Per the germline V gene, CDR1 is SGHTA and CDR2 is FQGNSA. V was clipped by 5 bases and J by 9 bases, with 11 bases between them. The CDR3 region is CASSTEVGEQFF. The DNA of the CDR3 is TGTGCCAGCAGCACCGAAGTGGGTGAGCAGTTCTTC.

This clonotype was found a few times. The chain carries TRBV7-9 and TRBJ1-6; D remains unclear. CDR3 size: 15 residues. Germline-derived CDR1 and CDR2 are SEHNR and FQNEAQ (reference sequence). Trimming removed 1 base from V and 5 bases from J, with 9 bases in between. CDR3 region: CASSLEGGDNSPLHF. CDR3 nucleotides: TGTGCCAGCAGCTTAGAGGGTGGGGATAATTCACCCCTCCACTTT. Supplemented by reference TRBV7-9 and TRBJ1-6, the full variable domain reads DTGVSQNPRHKITKRGQNVTFRCDPISEHNRLYWYRQTLGQGPEFLTYFQNEAQLEKSRLLSDRFSAERPKGSFSTLEIQRTEQGDSAMYLCASSLEGGDNSPLHFGNGTRLTVT.

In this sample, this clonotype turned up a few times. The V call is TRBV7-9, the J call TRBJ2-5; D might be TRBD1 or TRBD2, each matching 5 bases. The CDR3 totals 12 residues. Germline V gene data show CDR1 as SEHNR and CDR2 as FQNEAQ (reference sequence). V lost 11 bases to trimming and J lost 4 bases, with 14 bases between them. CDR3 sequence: CAGGDRGETQYF. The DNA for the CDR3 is TGTGCCGGAGGAGACAGAGGAGAGACCCAGTACTTC.

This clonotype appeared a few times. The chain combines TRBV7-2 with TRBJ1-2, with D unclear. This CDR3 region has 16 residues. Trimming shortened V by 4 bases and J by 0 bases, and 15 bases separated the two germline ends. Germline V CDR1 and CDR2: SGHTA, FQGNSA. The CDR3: CASSSPQRVANYGYTF. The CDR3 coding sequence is TGTGCCAGCAGCTCCCCCCAGCGGGTAGCTAACTATGGCTACACCTTC.

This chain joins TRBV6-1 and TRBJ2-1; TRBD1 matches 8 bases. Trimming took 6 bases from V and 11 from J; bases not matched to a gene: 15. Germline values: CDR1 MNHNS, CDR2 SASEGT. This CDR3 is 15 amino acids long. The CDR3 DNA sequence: TGTGCCAGCAGGGGACAGGTAGGGCTTACGACGAAGCAGTTCTTC. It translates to CASRGQVGLTTKQFF.

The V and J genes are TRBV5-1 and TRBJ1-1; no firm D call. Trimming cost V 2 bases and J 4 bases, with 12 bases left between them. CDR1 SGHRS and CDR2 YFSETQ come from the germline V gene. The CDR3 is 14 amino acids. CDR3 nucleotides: TGCGCCAGCAGCTTTACGGGTAAAGGCACTGAAGCTTTCTTT. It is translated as CASSFTGKGTEAFF.

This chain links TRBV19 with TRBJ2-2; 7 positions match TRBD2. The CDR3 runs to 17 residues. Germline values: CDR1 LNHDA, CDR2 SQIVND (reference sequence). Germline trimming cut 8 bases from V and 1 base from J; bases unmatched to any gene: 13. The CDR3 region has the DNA TGTGCCAGTTCGGGGGGTCTGATCTCCCAGAACACCGGGGAGCTGTTTTTT. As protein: CASSGGLISQNTGELFF.

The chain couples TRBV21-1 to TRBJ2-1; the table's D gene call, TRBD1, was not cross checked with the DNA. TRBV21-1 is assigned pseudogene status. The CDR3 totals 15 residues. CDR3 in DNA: TGTGCCAGCAGCAGGGACAGGCACTCCTACAATGAGCAGTTCTTC. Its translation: CASSRDRHSYNEQFF.

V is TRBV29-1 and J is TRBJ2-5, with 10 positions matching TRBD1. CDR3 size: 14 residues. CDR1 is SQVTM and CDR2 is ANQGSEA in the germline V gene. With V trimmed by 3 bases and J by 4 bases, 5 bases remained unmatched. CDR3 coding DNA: TGCAGCGTTGAGAGACAGGGGGCGGGAGAGACCCAGTACTTC. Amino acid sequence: CSVERQGAGETQYF.

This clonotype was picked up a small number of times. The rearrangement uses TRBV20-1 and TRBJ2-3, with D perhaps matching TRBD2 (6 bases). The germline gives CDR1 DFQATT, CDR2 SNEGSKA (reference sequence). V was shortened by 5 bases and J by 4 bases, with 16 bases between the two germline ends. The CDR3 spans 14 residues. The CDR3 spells CSAPRRGAPDTQYF. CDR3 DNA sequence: TGCAGTGCTCCCAGGAGGGGCGCACCAGATACGCAGTATTTT.

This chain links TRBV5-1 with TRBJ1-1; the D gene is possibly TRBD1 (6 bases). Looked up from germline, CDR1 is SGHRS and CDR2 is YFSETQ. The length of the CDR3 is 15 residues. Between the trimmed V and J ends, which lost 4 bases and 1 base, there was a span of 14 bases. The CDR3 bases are TGCGCCAGCAGCACCGCGGACAGCGGGAACACTGAAGCTTTCTTT. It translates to CASSTADSGNTEAFF.

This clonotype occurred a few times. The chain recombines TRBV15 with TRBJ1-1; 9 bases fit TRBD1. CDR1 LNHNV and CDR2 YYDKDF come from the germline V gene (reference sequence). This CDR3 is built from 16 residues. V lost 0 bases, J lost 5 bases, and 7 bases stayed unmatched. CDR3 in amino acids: CATSRDRGQGRTEAFF. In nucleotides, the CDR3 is TGTGCCACCAGCAGAGATAGGGGACAGGGCAGGACTGAAGCTTTCTTT.

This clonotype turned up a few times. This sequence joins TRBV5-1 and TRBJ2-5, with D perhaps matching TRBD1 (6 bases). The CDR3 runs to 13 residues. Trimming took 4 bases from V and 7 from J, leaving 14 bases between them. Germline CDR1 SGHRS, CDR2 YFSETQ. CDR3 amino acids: CASSLDRKGTQYF. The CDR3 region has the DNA TGCGCCAGCAGCCTCGACAGGAAGGGGACCCAGTACTTC.

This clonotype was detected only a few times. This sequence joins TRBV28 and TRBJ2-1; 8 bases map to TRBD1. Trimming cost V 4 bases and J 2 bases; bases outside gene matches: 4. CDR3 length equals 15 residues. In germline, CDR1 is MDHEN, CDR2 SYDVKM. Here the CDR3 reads CASSYSDRAYNEQFF. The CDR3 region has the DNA TGTGCCAGCAGTTATTCGGACAGGGCCTACAATGAGCAGTTCTTC.

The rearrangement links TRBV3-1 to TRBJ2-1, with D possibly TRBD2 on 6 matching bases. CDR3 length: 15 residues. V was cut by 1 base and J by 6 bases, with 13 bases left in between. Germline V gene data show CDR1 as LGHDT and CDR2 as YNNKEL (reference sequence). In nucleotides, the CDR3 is TGTGCCAGCAGCCAAGGTGGGGGGTGGCGCAATGAGCAGTTCTTC. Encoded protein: CASSQGGGWRNEQFF.

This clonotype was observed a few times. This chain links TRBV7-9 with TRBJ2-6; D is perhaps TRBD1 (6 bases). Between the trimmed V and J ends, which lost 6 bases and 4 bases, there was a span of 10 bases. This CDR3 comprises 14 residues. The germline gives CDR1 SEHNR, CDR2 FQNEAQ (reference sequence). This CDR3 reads CASSFGQGANVLTF. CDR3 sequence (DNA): TGTGCCAGCAGTTTCGGACAGGGGGCCAACGTCCTGACTTTC.

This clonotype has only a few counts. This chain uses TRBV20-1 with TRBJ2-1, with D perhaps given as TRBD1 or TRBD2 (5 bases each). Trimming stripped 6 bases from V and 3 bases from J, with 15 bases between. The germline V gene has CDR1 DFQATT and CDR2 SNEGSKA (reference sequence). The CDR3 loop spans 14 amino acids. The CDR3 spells CSAWTRTSYNEQFF. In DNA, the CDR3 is TGCAGTGCATGGACTCGGACAAGCTACAATGAGCAGTTCTTC.

As DNA, the CDR3 is TGCAGTGCTAGCTTCCGCGGGAGGAACAATGAGCAGTTCTTC. Its protein product is CSASFRGRNNEQFF. The rearrangement uses TRBV20-1 and TRBJ2-1; TRBD2 aligns across 8 bases. The CDR3 loop spans 14 amino acids. The V gene end was trimmed by 3 bases and the J gene end by 5 bases; junction bases not matched to a gene: 6. Germline loops: CDR1 DFQATT, CDR2 SNEGSKA (reference sequence).

The CDR3 sequence: CASSRRLAGVETQYF. The CDR3 bases are TGTGCCAGCAGCCGCAGACTAGCGGGAGTTGAGACCCAGTACTTC. The chain recombines TRBV11-2 with TRBJ2-5; 12 bases map to TRBD2. The J segment lost 5 bases and the V segment lost 5 bases, leaving 6 bases of the junction unmatched. The CDR3 consists of 15 residues. CDR1 and CDR2 (germline): SGHAT, FQNNGV.

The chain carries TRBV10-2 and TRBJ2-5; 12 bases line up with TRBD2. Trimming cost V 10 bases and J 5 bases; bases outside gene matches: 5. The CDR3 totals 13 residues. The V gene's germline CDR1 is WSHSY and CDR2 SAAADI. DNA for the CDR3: TGCGCCACCGGACTAGCGGGGAAGGAGACCCAGTACTTC. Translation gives CATGLAGKETQYF.

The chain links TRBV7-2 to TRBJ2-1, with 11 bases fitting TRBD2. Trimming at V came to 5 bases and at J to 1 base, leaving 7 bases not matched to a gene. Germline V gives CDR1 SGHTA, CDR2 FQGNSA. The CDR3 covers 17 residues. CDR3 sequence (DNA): TGTGCCAGCAGCCGAAGGACTAGCGGGCAATCCTACAATGAGCAGTTCTTC. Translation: CASSRRTSGQSYNEQFF.

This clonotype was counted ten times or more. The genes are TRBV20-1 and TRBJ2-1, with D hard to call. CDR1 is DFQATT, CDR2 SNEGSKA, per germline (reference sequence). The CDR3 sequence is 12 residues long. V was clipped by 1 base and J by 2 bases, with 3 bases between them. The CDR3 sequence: CSARGTYNEQFF. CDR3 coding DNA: TGCAGTGCTAGAGGAACCTACAATGAGCAGTTCTTC.

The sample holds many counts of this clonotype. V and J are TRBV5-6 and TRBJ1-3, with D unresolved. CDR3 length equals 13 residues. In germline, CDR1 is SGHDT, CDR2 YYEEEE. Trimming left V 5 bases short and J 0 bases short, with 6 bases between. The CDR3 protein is CASRERSGNTIYF. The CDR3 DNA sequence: TGTGCCAGCAGGGAACGCTCTGGAAACACCATATATTTT.

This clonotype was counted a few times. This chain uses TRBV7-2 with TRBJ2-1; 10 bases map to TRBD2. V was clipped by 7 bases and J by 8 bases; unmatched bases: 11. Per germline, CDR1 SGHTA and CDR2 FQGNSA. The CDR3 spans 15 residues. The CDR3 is CASTPGLALSHEQFF. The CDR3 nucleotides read TGTGCCAGCACTCCGGGACTAGCGCTATCCCATGAGCAGTTCTTC.